The T cell receptor beta chain under discussion was sequenced for a study of Graves' ophthalmopathy and Graves' hyperthyroidism. General study findings and limits: Thyroid clonotypes that were expanded above 0.001 frequency mostly also appeared in blood. A model of 13 signatures distinguished ophthalmopathy from stable hyperthyroidism at less than 90% sensitivity and nearly 82% specificity.

Hyperthyroidism is called stable when no ophthalmopathy develops within 18 months of follow-up. TCR beta CDR3 regions were amplified from RNA transcripts. HTBI-primed RT-PCR formed the first round, and a multiplex PCR formed the second. TCRdb recomputed calls from the multiplex PCR reads with MiXCR, one row per CDR3 protein. The sample yields roughly 410,000 distinct CDR3 sequences, approximately 15% seen once. From germline, CDR1 is KGHSH and CDR2 LQKENI. This CDR3 spans 15 amino acids. V was pared by 3 bases and J by 0 bases, with 9 bases between. The sample holds a few counts of this clonotype. Its target is unknown.

The chain recombines TRBV18 with TRBJ1-3, with D uncertain. This TCR came from a woman aged 18 to 35 with stable Graves' hyperthyroidism. The sample taken for sequencing was peripheral blood. This chain's CDR3 is CASSPKLSSGNTIYF. The CDR3 coding sequence is TGTGCCAGCTCACCGAAGCTGTCCTCTGGAAACACCATATATTTT.